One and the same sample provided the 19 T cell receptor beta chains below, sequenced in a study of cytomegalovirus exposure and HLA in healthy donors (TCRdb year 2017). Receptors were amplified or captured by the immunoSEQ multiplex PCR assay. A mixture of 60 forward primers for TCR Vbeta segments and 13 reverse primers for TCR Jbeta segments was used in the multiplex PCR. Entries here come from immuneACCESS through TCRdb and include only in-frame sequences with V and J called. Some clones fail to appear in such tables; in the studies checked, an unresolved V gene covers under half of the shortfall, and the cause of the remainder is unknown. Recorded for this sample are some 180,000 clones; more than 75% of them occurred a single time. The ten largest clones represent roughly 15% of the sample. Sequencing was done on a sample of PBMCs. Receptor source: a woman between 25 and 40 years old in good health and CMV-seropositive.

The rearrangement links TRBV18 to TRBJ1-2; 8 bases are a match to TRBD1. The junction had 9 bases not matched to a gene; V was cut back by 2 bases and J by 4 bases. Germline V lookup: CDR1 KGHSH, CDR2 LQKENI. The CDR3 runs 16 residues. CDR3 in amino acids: CASSPGARQGSYGYTF. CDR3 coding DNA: TGTGCCAGCTCACCAGGGGCGAGACAGGGGAGCTATGGCTACACCTTC. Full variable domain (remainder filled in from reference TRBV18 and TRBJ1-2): NAGVMQNPRHLVRRRGQEARLRCSPMKGHSHVYWYRQLPEEGLKFMVYLQKENIIDESGMPKERFSAEFPKEGPSILRIQQVVRGDSAAYFCASSPGARQGSYGYTFGSGTRLTVV.

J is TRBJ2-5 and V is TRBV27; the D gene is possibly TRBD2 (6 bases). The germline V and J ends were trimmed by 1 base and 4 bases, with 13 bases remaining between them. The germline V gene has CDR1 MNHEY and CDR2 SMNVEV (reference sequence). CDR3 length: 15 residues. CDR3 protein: CASSLFGRTRETQYF. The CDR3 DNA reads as TGTGCCAGCAGTTTATTTGGGAGGACGCGAGAGACCCAGTACTTC.

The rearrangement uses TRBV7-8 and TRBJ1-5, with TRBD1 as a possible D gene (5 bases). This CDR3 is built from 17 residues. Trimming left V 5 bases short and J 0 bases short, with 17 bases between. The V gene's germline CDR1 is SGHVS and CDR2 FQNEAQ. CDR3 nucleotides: TGTGCCAGCAGCCCGAAATTGACCAGGGTTAGCAATCAGCCCCAGCATTTT. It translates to CASSPKLTRVSNQPQHF.

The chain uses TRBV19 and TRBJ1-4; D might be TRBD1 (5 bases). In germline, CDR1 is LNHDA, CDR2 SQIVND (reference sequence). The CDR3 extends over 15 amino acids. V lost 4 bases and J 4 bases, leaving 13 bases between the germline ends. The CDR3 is CASSKRGRDNEKLFF. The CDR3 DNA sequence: TGTGCCAGTAGTAAAAGGGGCCGTGATAATGAAAAACTGTTTTTT.

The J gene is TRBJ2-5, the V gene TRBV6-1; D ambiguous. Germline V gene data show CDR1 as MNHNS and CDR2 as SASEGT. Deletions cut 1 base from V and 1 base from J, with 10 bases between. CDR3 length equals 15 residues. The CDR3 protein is CASSEGGRIQETQYF. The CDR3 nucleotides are TGTGCCAGCAGTGAAGGAGGTAGGATCCAAGAGACCCAGTACTTC.

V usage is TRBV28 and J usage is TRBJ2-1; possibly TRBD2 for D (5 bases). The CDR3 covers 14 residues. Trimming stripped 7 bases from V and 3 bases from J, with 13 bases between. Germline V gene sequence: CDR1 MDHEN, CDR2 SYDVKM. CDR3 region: CASKGGSDYNEQFF. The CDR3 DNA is TGTGCCAGCAAGGGCGGGTCAGACTACAATGAGCAGTTCTTC.

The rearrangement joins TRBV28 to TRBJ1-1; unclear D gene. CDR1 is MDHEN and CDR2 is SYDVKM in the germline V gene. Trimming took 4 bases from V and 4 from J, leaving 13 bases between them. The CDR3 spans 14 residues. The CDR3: CASSSRLPGTEAFF. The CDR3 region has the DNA TGTGCCAGCAGTTCCCGACTTCCTGGCACTGAAGCTTTCTTT.

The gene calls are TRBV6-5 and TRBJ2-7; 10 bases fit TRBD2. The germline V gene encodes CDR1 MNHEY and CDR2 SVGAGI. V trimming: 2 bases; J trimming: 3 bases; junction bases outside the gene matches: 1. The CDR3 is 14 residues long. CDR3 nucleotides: TGTGCCAGCAGTTACGCTAGCGGGAGCTACGAGCAGTACTTC. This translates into CASSYASGSYEQYF.

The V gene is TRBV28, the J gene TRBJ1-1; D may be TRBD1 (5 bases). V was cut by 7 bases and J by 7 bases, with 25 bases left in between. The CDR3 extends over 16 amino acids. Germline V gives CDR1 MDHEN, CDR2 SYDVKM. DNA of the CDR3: TGTGCCAGCACCCTCACCCGGCGGGGCAGGTTTAATGAAGCTTTCTTT. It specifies CASTLTRRGRFNEAFF.

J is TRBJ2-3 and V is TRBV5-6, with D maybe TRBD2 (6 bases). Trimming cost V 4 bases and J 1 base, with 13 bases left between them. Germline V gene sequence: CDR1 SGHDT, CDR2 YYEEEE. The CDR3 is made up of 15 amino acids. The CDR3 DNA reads TGTGCCAGCAGCGGGGGACTCCTGGGCACAGATACGCAGTATTTT. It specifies CASSGGLLGTDTQYF.

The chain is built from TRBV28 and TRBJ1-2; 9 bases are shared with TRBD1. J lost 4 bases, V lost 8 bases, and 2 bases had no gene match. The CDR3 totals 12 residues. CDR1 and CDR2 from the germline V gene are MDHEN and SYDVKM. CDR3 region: CASGTGSYGYTF. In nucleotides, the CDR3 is TGTGCCAGCGGGACAGGGTCCTATGGCTACACCTTC.

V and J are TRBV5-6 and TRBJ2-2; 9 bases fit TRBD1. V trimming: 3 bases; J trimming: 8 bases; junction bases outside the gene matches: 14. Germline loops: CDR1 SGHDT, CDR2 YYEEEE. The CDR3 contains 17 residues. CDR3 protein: CASSYGALQGAWGELFF. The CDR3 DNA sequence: TGTGCCAGCAGCTACGGCGCCTTACAGGGGGCGTGGGGGGAGCTGTTTTTT.

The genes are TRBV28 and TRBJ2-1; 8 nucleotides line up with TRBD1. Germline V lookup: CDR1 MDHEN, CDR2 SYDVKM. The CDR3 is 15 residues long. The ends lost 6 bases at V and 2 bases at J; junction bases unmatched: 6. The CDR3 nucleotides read TGTGCCAGCAGCAATTCAGGGGGCACCTACAATGAGCAGTTCTTC. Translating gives CASSNSGGTYNEQFF.

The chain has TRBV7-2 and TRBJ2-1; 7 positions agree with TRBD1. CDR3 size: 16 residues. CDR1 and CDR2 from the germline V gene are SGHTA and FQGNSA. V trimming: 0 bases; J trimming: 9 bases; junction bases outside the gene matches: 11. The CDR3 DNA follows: TGTGCCAGCAGCTTAGCGGGTGCAGGGGGTTTAAGTGAGCAGTTCTTC. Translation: CASSLAGAGGLSEQFF.

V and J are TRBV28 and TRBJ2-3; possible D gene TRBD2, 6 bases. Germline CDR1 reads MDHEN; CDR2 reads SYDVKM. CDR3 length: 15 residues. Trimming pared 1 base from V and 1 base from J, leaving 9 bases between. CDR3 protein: CASSLFREGTDTQYF. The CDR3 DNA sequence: TGTGCCAGCAGTTTATTCAGGGAGGGCACAGATACGCAGTATTTT.

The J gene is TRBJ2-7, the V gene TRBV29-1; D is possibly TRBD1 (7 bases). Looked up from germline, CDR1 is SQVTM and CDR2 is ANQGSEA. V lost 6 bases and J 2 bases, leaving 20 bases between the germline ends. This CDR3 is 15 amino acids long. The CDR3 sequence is CSVQGLTRDTYEQYF. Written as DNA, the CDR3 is TGCAGCGTACAGGGGTTAACGCGGGACACCTACGAGCAGTACTTC.

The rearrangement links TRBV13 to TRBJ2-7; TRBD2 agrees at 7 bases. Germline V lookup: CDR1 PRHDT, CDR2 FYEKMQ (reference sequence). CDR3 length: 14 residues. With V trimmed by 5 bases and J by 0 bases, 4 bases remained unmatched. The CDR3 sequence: CASSTGEGSYEQYF. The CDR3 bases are TGTGCCAGCAGCACGGGGGAGGGCTCCTACGAGCAGTACTTC.

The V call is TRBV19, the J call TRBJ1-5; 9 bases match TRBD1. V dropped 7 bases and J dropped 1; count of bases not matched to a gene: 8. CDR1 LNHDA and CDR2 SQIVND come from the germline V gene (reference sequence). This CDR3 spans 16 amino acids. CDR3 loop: CASTQDRGGSNQPQHF. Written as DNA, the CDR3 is TGTGCCAGTACTCAGGACAGGGGAGGAAGCAATCAGCCCCAGCATTTT.

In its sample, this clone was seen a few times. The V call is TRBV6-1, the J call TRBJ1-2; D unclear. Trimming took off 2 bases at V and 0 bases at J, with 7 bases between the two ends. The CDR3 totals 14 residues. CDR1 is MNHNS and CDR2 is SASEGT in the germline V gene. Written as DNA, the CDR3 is TGTGCCAGCAGTGAATCAAATCCTAACTATGGCTACACCTTC. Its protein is CASSESNPNYGYTF.